A selection of T cell receptor beta chains follows, all from one sample in a study of blood T cell repertoires in COVID-19. Profiling relied on immunoSEQ multiplex PCR, and the TCRdb table lists in-frame clones only, not all of them. The sample lists about 110,000 clones, about three quarters occurring once. Sequenced material: peripheral blood. The receptors derive from a woman aged 40 to 55 with acute or convalescent COVID-19. Each CDR3 is given with its conserved first and last residue. The D gene is left open where the match is weak. Some rows mark clone size as missing; the rest say once, few, many or name a class of expanded clone.

V gene,D gene,clone size,J gene,CDR3 protein,CDR3 DNA
TRBV3-1/TRBV3-2,TRBD1,once,TRBJ1-2,CASSQVGQGPYGYTF,TGTGCCAGCAGCCAAGTGGGACAGGGTCCTTATGGCTACACCTTC
TRBV18,TRBD1,-,TRBJ2-7,CASSPGGQGPYEQYF,TGTGCCAGCTCACCAGGCGGACAGGGGCCCTACGAGCAGTACTTC
TRBV10-2,TRBD1,-,TRBJ1-4,CASSIDREFRKLFF,TGCGCCAGCAGTATAGACAGGGAATTTAGAAAACTGTTTTTT
TRBV9,TRBD1,-,TRBJ1-3,CASSVQGAAGNTIYF,TGTGCCAGCAGCGTTCAGGGGGCCGCAGGAAACACCATATATTTT
TRBV6-1,-,-,TRBJ1-5,CASSEEGEGMWRPQHF,TGTGCCAGCAGTGAAGAGGGGGAGGGCATGTGGCGTCCCCAGCATTTT
TRBV19,-,-,TRBJ1-4,CASSLGAGEKLFF,TGTGCCAGTAGTCTAGGGGCGGGTGAAAAACTGTTTTTT
TRBV12-3/TRBV12-4,-,-,TRBJ1-2,CASSFGGASGYTF,TGTGCCAGCAGTTTTGGGGGGGCATCTGGCTACACCTTC
TRBV29-1,-,once,TRBJ1-1,CSVEGAGRDTEAFF,TGCAGCGTTGAGGGCGCAGGGAGGGACACTGAAGCTTTCTTT
TRBV11-3,TRBD2,-,TRBJ2-3,CASSSTREGDPDTQYF,TGTGCCAGCAGCTCGACCCGGGAGGGGGACCCAGATACGCAGTATTTT
TRBV9,-,-,TRBJ2-2,CASSVYSAGELFF,TGTGCCAGCAGCGTATACTCGGCCGGGGAGCTGTTTTTT
TRBV4-3,-,once,TRBJ1-4,CASSQDRGATNEKLFF,TGCGCCAGCAGCCAAGATCGAGGTGCAACTAATGAAAAACTGTTTTTT
TRBV7-3,TRBD2,-,TRBJ2-2,CASSLAGAGELFF,TGTGCCAGCAGCTTAGCGGGGGCCGGGGAGCTGTTTTTT
TRBV12-5,TRBD1,-,TRBJ1-1,CASGFGNRDRGTEAFF,TGTGCTAGTGGTTTTGGGAACAGGGACAGGGGCACTGAAGCTTTCTTT
TRBV6-2/TRBV6-3,-,-,TRBJ2-1,CASSYYSYNEQFF,TGTGCCAGCAGTTATTACTCCTACAATGAGCAGTTCTTC
TRBV5-6,-,few,TRBJ1-6,CASSLGDRPNNSPLHF,TGTGCCAGCAGCCTAGGAGACAGACCCAATAATTCACCCCTCCACTTT
TRBV30,TRBD1,-,TRBJ1-6,CAWKGQGVYSPLHF,TGTGCCTGGAAGGGACAGGGGGTTTATTCACCCCTCCACTTT
TRBV30,-,once,TRBJ2-2,CAWSPYGELFF,TGTGCCTGGTCCCCCTACGGGGAGCTGTTTTTT
TRBV3-1/TRBV3-2,-,-,TRBJ1-2,CASSPQGYGYTF,TGTGCCAGCAGCCCTCAGGGTTATGGCTACACCTTC
TRBV21-1,-,few,TRBJ2-1,CASSNRVRGFAYNEQFF,TGTGCCAGCAGCAATCGGGTGCGGGGTTTCGCCTACAATGAGCAGTTCTTC
TRBV11-2,-,-,TRBJ1-4,CASSLDPGGREKLFF,TGTGCCAGCAGCTTAGATCCCGGCGGGAGGGAAAAACTGTTTTTT
TRBV20-1,-,-,TRBJ1-3,CSASSGYSGNTIYF,TGCAGTGCTAGTTCGGGATATTCTGGAAACACCATATATTTT
TRBV6-5,-,-,TRBJ1-1,CASSYRDSNTEAFF,TGTGCCAGCAGTTACCGGGACTCGAACACTGAAGCTTTCTTT
TRBV28,TRBD2,once,TRBJ2-7,CASSSGTTLEQYF,TGTGCCAGCAGTTCCGGGACTACGCTCGAGCAGTACTTC
TRBV13,-,-,TRBJ1-1,CASSLVRSWGVYTEAFF,TGTGCCAGCAGCTTAGTTCGATCCTGGGGGGTATACACTGAAGCTTTCTTT
TRBV20-1,-,-,TRBJ1-1,CSASQGGWATEAFF,TGCAGTGCTAGTCAGGGAGGTTGGGCCACTGAAGCTTTCTTT
TRBV5-1,TRBD1,-,TRBJ1-4,CASSLGQERGEKLFF,TGCGCCAGCAGCCTCGGACAGGAACGAGGTGAAAAACTGTTTTTT
TRBV2,TRBD2,-,TRBJ2-1,CASSGGASGYNEQFF,TGTGCCAGCAGTGGGGGGGCTAGCGGGTACAATGAGCAGTTCTTC
TRBV27,-,-,TRBJ1-2,CASRLSGGGYGYTF,TGTGCCAGCAGGCTCTCCGGGGGTGGCTATGGCTACACCTTC
TRBV29-1,TRBD2,-,TRBJ2-3,CSTLGVGTSGGQTDTQYF,TGCAGCACCCTGGGGGTGGGGACTAGCGGGGGGCAGACAGATACGCAGTATTTT
TRBV7-9,-,-,TRBJ1-6,CASSLVTGGNSPLHF,TGTGCCAGCAGCTTAGTGACCGGGGGTAATTCACCCCTCCACTTT
TRBV29-1,TRBD2,-,TRBJ2-2,CSVASSGTSRGELFF,TGCAGCGTTGCCTCCTCCGGGACTAGTAGGGGGGAGCTGTTTTTT
TRBV5-4,-,-,TRBJ1-3,CASSFGYSGNTIYF,TGTGCCAGCAGCTTCGGGTACTCTGGAAACACCATATATTTT
TRBV6-5,-,-,TRBJ1-2,CASSYGPSITGYTF,TGTGCCAGCAGTTACGGGCCCTCCATCACTGGCTACACCTTC
TRBV15,TRBD1,-,TRBJ2-7,CATSRDLRQGEEQYF,TGTGCCACCAGCAGAGATCTGCGACAGGGGGAAGAGCAGTACTTC
TRBV4-1,-,-,TRBJ1-5,CASSERGLPSNQPQHF,TGCGCCAGCAGTGAAAGGGGACTTCCAAGCAATCAGCCCCAGCATTTT
TRBV4-2,TRBD1,-,TRBJ1-4,CASSQPGTGGEKLFF,TGTGCCAGCAGCCAACCCGGGACAGGGGGAGAAAAACTGTTTTTT
TRBV30,-,-,TRBJ2-2,CAWSSQEFNTGELFF,TGTGCCTGGAGCTCACAGGAGTTTAACACCGGGGAGCTGTTTTTT
TRBV28,-,-,TRBJ1-2,CASSFGRHLNYGYTF,TGTGCCAGCAGTTTCGGCAGACACCTTAACTATGGCTACACCTTC
TRBV10-1,-,-,TRBJ2-7,CASSESGRGEQYF,TGCGCCAGCAGTGAGTCAGGCAGGGGCGAGCAGTACTTC
TRBV10-1,-,-,TRBJ1-4,CASSDGPPNEKLFF,TGCGCCAGCAGTGATGGGCCCCCGAATGAAAAACTGTTTTTT
TRBV6-2/TRBV6-3,TRBD1,few,TRBJ2-7,CASSTTGYEQYF,TGTGCCAGCAGCACGACAGGGTACGAGCAGTACTTC
TRBV10-3,TRBD2,-,TRBJ2-1,CAIAGRTSGGPTSYNEQFF,TGTGCCATCGCCGGGAGGACTAGCGGGGGGCCGACCTCCTACAATGAGCAGTTCTTC